This entry is about one TCR beta chain. The antigen is undetermined. These data come from a study of cytomegalovirus exposure and HLA in healthy donors. Study-wide background: There were about 85 million unique TCRs (from HLA-typed donors) in an early data release. Study-level points and caveats: Analysis performed later showed TCR beta chains linked to HLA being more clonally expanded than equally common others. Among TCR sequences, most were rare, though some public TCRs appeared in many donors.

Both 60 Vbeta primers and 13 Jbeta primers went into the PCR. Some clones are missing from TCRdb's copy, which holds only in-frame ones; the method was immunoSEQ multiplex PCR. The sample contains more than 130,000 clones, about 78% of which appear only once. The sequenced sample consisted of PBMCs. The receptor was derived from a middle-aged man in good health and CMV-seropositive.

CDR3 nucleotides: TGCGCCAGCAGCTTGATAGGGGGCTACGAGCAGTACTTC. Its translation is CASSLIGGYEQYF. The chain couples TRBV5-1 to TRBJ2-5, with a possible D match to TRBD1 (6 bases). The J call is doubtful: the DNA matches TRBJ2-7 better. This CDR3 is built from 13 residues. Germline values: CDR1 SGHRS, CDR2 YFSETQ.